The sequence of this T cell receptor (beta chain) was determined in a study of T cell responses to AZD1222 COVID-19 vaccine. Study-level information: Pooling of second doses given at about 4 or about 12 weeks was done.

Produced via immunoSEQ multiplex PCR; TCRdb's table is partial and in-frame only. The profile shows roughly 140,000 clones, almost 90% of them singletons. Trimming removed 5 bases at V and 1 base at J, with 8 bases between. The CDR3 consists of 14 residues. CDR1 is MNHEY and CDR2 is SMNVEV in the germline V gene (reference sequence). Regarding this clone: What it binds is unknown. Distinct nucleotide sequences in the sample also encode this CDR3.

Broader study findings: Spike-specific TCR breadth and depth rose after two AZD1222 doses. Reportedly, nearly half the spike-specific TCRs target unmutated variant regions.

V usage is TRBV27 and J usage is TRBJ2-2; D tentatively fits TRBD1 or TRBD2 (6 bases each). This material consisted of peripheral blood, taken on day 0 of AZD1222 vaccination. The sequence derives from an adult in good health. CDR3: CASSGGGNTGELFF. Here the CDR3 DNA reads TGTGCCAGCAGTGGAGGGGGGAACACCGGGGAGCTGTTTTTT.